This T cell receptor (beta chain) originates from a study of shared clonotypes between healthy human individuals. Study-wide results and limits: Naive subsets typically showed greater estimated richness than memory subsets.

Every subset had its genomic DNA shared out evenly among several immunoSEQ plates. Sorted-subset replicate PCR reactions were performed with approximately 0.2 ug DNA, corresponding to roughly 27,000 T cell genomes. The protocol was immunoSEQ multiplex PCR, while the TCRdb copy is restricted to in-frame clones and leaves out a portion. The sample gives about 2,500,000 clones, around 90% of which show up once; over 0.12% is in the top ten. As for this clone: The target antigen is unknown.

There are 16 residues in the CDR3. CD45RA-negative memory and CD45RA+ naive subsets were split from the CD4+ cells. This TCR was recovered from a man aged 18 to 29 in good health. Material for sequencing was naive CD4+ T cells sorted from blood. As to subset: CD45RA+ positively selected. The chain employs TRBV21-1 and TRBJ1-1. TRBV21-1 is a pseudogene segment. The CDR3 DNA sequence: TGTGCCAGCCGCCCGGTTGGGGTGGCTCGAGTCACTGAAGCTTTCTTT. Translated: CASRPVGVARVTEAFF.